Listed below are T cell receptor beta chains from one sample, sequenced in a study of CD8 T cells in Susac syndrome. Each CDR3 protein is one row after TCRdb ran MiXCR on the immunoSEQ multiplex PCR reads. The sample yields 210,000 or so distinct CDR3 sequences, about 94% seen once. The sample taken for sequencing was CD4+ T cells from PBMCs. These receptors came from a human donor with Susac syndrome. CDR3s include the opening cysteine and the closing phenylalanine or tryptophan. The D gene is left open where the match is weak.

d_gene	v_gene	j_gene	CDR3aa	CDR3nt
NA	TRBV5-4	TRBJ2-3	CASSIETSTDTQYF	TGTGCCAGCAGCATAGAGACTAGCACAGATACGCAGTATTTT
NA	TRBV20-1	TRBJ1-4	CSATTGTLGGKLFF	TGCAGTGCCACGACGGGGACACTAGGAGGAAAACTGTTTTTT
TRBD2	TRBV18	TRBJ2-3	CATRYGSGDITDTQYF	TGTGCCACCCGATACGGTAGCGGGGATATTACAGATACGCAGTATTTT
NA	TRBV30	TRBJ1-1	CAWSAGANTEAFF	TGTGCCTGGAGTGCAGGGGCTAACACTGAAGCTTTCTTT
TRBD1	TRBV20-1	TRBJ1-2	CSATRTGGMTGYTF	TGCAGTGCTACTAGGACAGGGGGAATGACTGGCTACACCTTC
NA	TRBV2	TRBJ2-1	CASSEAPSYPLSEQFF	TGTGCCAGCAGTGAAGCACCCAGCTACCCGCTGAGTGAGCAGTTCTTC
TRBD1	TRBV20-1	TRBJ2-5	CSAQSTGAKPETQYF	TGCAGTGCCCAATCGACAGGGGCGAAACCAGAGACCCAGTACTTC
TRBD1	TRBV20-1	TRBJ1-4	CSARGGGENEKLFF	TGCAGTGCTAGAGGAGGGGGCGAAAATGAAAAACTGTTTTTT
NA	TRBV5-4	TRBJ2-5	CASTPSGRPRGETQYF	TGTGCCAGCACCCCGTCGGGACGGCCGAGGGGAGAGACCCAGTACTTC
NA	TRBV5-4	TRBJ1-2	CASSLGQGAGYTF	TGTGCCAGCAGCTTGGGGCAGGGTGCTGGCTACACCTTC
NA	TRBV5-1	TRBJ1-2	CASSLSTESGYTF	TGCGCCAGCAGCTTGAGTACGGAAAGTGGCTACACCTTC
NA	TRBV20-1	TRBJ1-2	CSASRDGNYGYTF	TGCAGTGCTTCTAGAGACGGAAACTATGGCTACACCTTC